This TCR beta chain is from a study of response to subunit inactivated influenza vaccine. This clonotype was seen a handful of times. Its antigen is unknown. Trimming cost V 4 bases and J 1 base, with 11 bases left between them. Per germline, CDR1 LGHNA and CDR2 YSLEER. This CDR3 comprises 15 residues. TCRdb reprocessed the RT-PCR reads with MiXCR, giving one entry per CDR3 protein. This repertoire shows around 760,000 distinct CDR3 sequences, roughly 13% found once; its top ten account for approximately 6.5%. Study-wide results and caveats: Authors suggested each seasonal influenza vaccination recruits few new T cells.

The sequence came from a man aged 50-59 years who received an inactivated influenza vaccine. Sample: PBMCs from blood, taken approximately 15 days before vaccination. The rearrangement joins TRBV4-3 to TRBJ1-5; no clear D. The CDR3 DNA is TGCGCCAGCAGCCTAACTTACCTGAGCAATCAGCCCCAGCATTTT. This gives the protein CASSLTYLSNQPQHF.